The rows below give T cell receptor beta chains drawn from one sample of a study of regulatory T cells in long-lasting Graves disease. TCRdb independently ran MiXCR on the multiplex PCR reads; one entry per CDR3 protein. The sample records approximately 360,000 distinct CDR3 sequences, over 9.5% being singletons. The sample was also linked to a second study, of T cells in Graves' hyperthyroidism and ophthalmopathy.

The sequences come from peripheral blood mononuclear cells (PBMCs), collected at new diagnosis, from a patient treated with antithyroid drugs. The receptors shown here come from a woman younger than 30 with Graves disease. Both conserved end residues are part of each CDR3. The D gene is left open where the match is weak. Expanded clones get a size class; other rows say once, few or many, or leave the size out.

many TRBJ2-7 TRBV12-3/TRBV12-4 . CASSLAGEQYF TGTGCCAGCAGCTTAGCAGGCGAGCAGTACTTC
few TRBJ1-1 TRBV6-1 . CASRFDRMNTEAFF TGTGCCAGCAGATTCGACAGGATGAACACTGAAGCTTTCTTT
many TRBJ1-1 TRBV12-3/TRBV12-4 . CASSLAWNTEAFF TGTGCCAGCAGCCTCGCCTGGAACACTGAAGCTTTCTTT
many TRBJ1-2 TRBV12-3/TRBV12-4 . CASTPDNYGYTF TGTGCCAGCACCCCAGATAACTATGGCTACACCTTC
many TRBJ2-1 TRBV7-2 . CASVPGGNYNEQFF TGTGCCAGCGTACCTGGGGGAAACTACAATGAGCAGTTCTTC
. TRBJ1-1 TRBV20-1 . CSASGGPNTEAFF TGCAGTGCTAGTGGGGGGCCGAACACTGAAGCTTTCTTT
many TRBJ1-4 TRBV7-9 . CASSPLGLHGQF TGTGCCAGCAGCCCTCTAGGCCTGCACGGGCAATTT
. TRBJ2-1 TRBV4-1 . CASSGRPDNEQFF TGCGCCAGCAGCGGGAGACCGGACAATGAGCAGTTCTTC
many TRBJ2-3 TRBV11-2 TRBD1 CASSRGSRNGPGQVKDTQYF TGTGCCAGCAGCCGAGGATCACGAAATGGACCGGGACAGGTAAAAGATACGCAGTATTTT
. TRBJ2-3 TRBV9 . CASSVVGTSTDTQYF TGTGCCAGCAGCGTAGTCGGGACTAGCACAGATACGCAGTATTTT
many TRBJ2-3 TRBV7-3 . CASSGFTDTQYF TGTGCCAGCAGCGGTTTCACAGATACGCAGTATTTT
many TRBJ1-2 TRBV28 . CASSLWSGNYGYTF TGTGCCAGCAGTTTGTGGTCAGGGAACTATGGCTACACCTTC
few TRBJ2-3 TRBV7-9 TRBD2 CASKRSGRPDTQYF TGTGCCAGCAAGAGGAGCGGGAGGCCAGATACGCAGTATTTT
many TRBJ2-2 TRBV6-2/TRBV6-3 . CASSYWSTGELFF TGTGCCAGCAGTTACTGGAGCACCGGGGAGCTGTTTTTT
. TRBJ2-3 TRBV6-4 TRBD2 CASSARRGVTDTQYF TGTGCCAGCAGTGCTCGGCGGGGGGTAACAGATACGCAGTATTTT
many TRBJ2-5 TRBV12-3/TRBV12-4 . CASSSWTDQETQYF TGTGCCAGCAGTTCGTGGACAGACCAAGAGACCCAGTACTTC
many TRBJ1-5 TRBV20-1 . CSALTGSSNQPQHF TGCAGTGCCCTGACGGGCAGTAGCAATCAGCCCCAGCATTTT
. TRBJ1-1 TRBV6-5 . CASSYTAGTKTEAFF TGTGCCAGCAGTTACACCGCAGGGACGAAAACTGAAGCTTTCTTT
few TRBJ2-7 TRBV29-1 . CSVGLRLGDRREQYF TGCAGCGTGGGTCTTCGATTGGGGGACCGGAGGGAGCAGTACTTC
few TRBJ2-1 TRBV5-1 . CASSSQGTKRGEQFF TGCGCCAGCAGCTCGCAAGGGACCAAACGCGGTGAGCAGTTCTTC
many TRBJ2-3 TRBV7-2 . CASSRTVPSTDTQYF TGTGCCAGCAGCCGGACAGTACCAAGCACAGATACGCAGTATTTT
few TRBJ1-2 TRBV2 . CASSAPGPAYYGYTF TGTGCCAGCAGTGCCCCGGGACCGGCTTACTATGGCTACACCTTC
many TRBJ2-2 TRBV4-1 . CASSRTVITGELFF TGCGCCAGCAGCCGGACAGTGATCACCGGGGAGCTGTTTTTT
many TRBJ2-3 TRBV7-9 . CASSLARAFGLTDTQYF TGTGCCAGCAGCTTAGCGAGGGCGTTTGGGCTCACAGATACGCAGTATTTT
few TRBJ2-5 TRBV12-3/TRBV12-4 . CASSPTGHGETQYF TGTGCCAGCAGCCCCACAGGGCATGGGGAGACCCAGTACTTC
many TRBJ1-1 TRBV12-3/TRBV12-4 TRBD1 CASSLARTGWKTEAFF TGTGCCAGCAGTTTAGCGAGGACAGGGTGGAAGACTGAAGCTTTCTTT